The TCR beta chain under discussion was sequenced for a study of shared clonotypes between healthy human individuals. The CDR3 has 14 amino acids. The V and J ends lost 3 bases and 1 base respectively, with 10 bases between them. Looked up from germline, CDR1 is SGDLS and CDR2 is YYNGEE. A note on this clone: Other DNA sequences of this sample code for an identical CDR3.

TCRdb keeps only in-frame clones here, not all; method: immunoSEQ multiplex PCR. The sample has 2 million to 2.5 million clones, roughly 94% seen once. Sample: naive CD4+ T cells sorted from blood. Subset in this sample: CD45RA+ positively selected. This TCR was recovered from a man aged 18 to 35 in good health. The chain carries TRBV9 and TRBJ1-1, with D hard to call. The CDR3 region has the DNA TGTGCCAGCAGCGCGAGGACTGCGAACACTGAAGCTTTCTTT. It yields the protein CASSARTANTEAFF.